The clone carrying this T cell receptor (beta chain) counts as medium-sized (0.01 to 0.1%). Its antigen is still unknown. The QIAseq Immune Repertoire TCR panel built the libraries from around 15 ng of total RNA. TCRdb analysed the reads with MiXCR anew, one entry per CDR3 protein. In the table there are roughly 580 distinct CDR3 sequences, around 8.9% of which are singletons. This specimen comes from a study of circulating CD8 cells and anti-PD-1 response in melanoma. General study findings and limits: Expanded sorted subsets were checked for tumor reactivity using peptides. Published repertoire comparisons used only baseline and M1 samples from a small cohort with few responders. Clonotype sharing was highest between DPOS and TIGIT subsets.

Live CD3+CD8+TCRalphabeta+ cells were sorted into four subsets by PD-1 and/or TIGIT. This specimen was CD8+ T cells from PBMCs, taken at baseline or after one month of anti-PD-1 therapy (not recorded which). This receptor was identified in a human donor with melanoma.

The CDR3 protein is CAWSGNGDYGYTF. CDR3 nucleotides: TGTGCCTGGAGTGGGAACGGGGACTATGGCTACACCTTC. This rearrangement joins TRBV30 to TRBJ1-2; D gene ambiguous. CDR3 length: 13 amino acids. The V gene lost 1 base and the J gene lost 3 bases, with 9 bases spanning the gap. Germline V gene sequence: CDR1 GTSNPN, CDR2 SVGIG (reference sequence). The variable domain in full, with the rest retrieved from reference TRBV30 and TRBJ1-2, is SQTIHQWPATLVQPVGSPLSLECTVEGTSNPNLYWYRQAAGRGLQLLFYSVGIGQISSEVPQNLSASRPQDRQFILSSKKLLLSDSGFYLCAWSGNGDYGYTFGSGTRLTVV.